Following are 20 T cell receptor beta chains from one sample sequenced in a study of spatial heterogeneity in lung cancer. As to time point: sample taken at primary tumor resection. Tumor, nontumor lung or frozen PBMC supplied whole RNA that was sequenced unsorted. TCRdb recomputed calls from the 5' RACE reads with MiXCR, one row per CDR3 protein. The data contain 4,000 or so distinct CDR3 sequences, almost 35% of them singletons. Sequencing used PBMCs, obtained at surgery. Receptors were obtained from a male donor with early-stage non-small cell lung cancer.

This clonotype was seen more than once but under ten times. Within a library made for alpha chains, this beta chain is off target, and its count is uninformative. The genes are TRBV29-1 and TRBJ2-7, with D perhaps given as TRBD1 or TRBD2 (5 bases each). V gave up 5 bases and J gave up 3 bases, with 11 bases separating them. The CDR3 is 12 residues long. Looked up from germline, CDR1 is SQVTM and CDR2 is ANQGSEA. As DNA, the CDR3 is TGCAGCGTTAGGGACGGGTTCTACGAGCAGTACTTC. Amino acids: CSVRDGFYEQYF.

Note on this clonotype: This beta chain is a stray sequence in a library constructed for alpha chains; its clone size is not meaningful. J is TRBJ2-7 and V is TRBV4-1; 11 positions agree with TRBD1. With 1 base clipped from V and 6 bases from J, the junction kept 5 bases outside the gene matches. CDR1 is MGHRA, CDR2 YSYEKL, per germline. This CDR3 is 15 amino acids long. The CDR3 bases are TGCGCCAGCAGCCAAGTTAGGACAGGGGGCGCCGAGCAGTACTTC. Translated, it gives CASSQVRTGGAEQYF.

This clonotype was detected a few times. This beta chain turned up in a library designed for alpha chains; as an off-target read, its abundance says little. The chain joins TRBV6-1 to TRBJ2-5; 7 bases match TRBD2. CDR1 and CDR2 (germline): MNHNS, SASEGT. This CDR3 is 13 amino acids long. V was pared by 8 bases and J by 2 bases, with 5 bases of the junction left unmatched. The CDR3 loop reads CASGRGDQETQYF. CDR3 DNA sequence: TGTGCCAGCGGTCGGGGGGATCAAGAGACCCAGTACTTC.

To note about this clonotype: The size of this beta chain means little, since it is a stray read in a library made for alpha chains. The V and J genes are TRBV15 and TRBJ2-5; 8 bases align to TRBD2. Germline CDR1 and CDR2: LNHNV and YYDKDF (reference sequence). V dropped 0 bases and J dropped 1; count of bases not matched to a gene: 7. CDR3 length: 17 residues. The CDR3 protein is CATSRDLTSGVQETQYF. The CDR3 nucleotides are TGTGCCACCAGCAGAGATTTAACTAGCGGAGTCCAAGAGACCCAGTACTTC.

Only one count was recorded for this clonotype. As an off-target read in a library built for alpha chains, this beta chain has a frequency of little significance. The gene calls are TRBV10-3 and TRBJ2-7, with TRBD1 as a possible D gene (5 bases). Per the germline V gene, CDR1 is ENHRY and CDR2 is SYGVKD. The CDR3 covers 15 residues. Trimming pared 6 bases from V and 0 bases from J, leaving 15 bases between. The DNA for the CDR3 is TGTGCCATCAGCGATTTAGGGGCTAGCTCCTACGAGCAGTACTTC. Protein product: CAISDLGASSYEQYF.

This clonotype turned up a few times. This beta chain came through as a stray read in a library set up for alpha chains, and its size says little. The chain has TRBV29-1 and TRBJ2-5; D may correspond to TRBD1 or TRBD2 (5 bases each). This CDR3 spans 15 amino acids. The germline V gene encodes CDR1 SQVTM and CDR2 ANQGSEA. Trimming removed 3 bases from V and 1 base from J, with 15 bases in between. CDR3 region: CSVDRRRGRQETQYF. The CDR3 DNA sequence: TGCAGCGTTGATCGGAGAAGGGGACGCCAAGAGACCCAGTACTTC.

This clonotype has a handful of counts. The library was built for alpha chains, so this beta chain is an off-target read and its size means little. CDR3 in amino acids: CSGNGPDTQYF. The CDR3 coding sequence is TGCAGCGGGAACGGGCCAGATACGCAGTATTTT. V gene TRBV29-1 combines with J gene TRBJ2-3, with D hard to call. V lost 7 bases and J lost 4, with 9 bases in between. This CDR3 comprises 11 residues. The germline gives CDR1 SQVTM, CDR2 ANQGSEA.

With regard to this clonotype: The size of this beta chain means little, since it is a stray read in a library made for alpha chains. The CDR3 loop is CASSEFKGQSYNEQFF. CDR3 nucleotide sequence: TGTGCCAGCAGTGAATTTAAGGGACAGAGTTACAATGAGCAGTTCTTC. The chain links TRBV25-1 to TRBJ2-1; 7 bases line up with TRBD1. CDR1 and CDR2 from the germline V gene are MGHDK and SYGVNS. Trimming removed 1 base from V and 4 bases from J; junction bases left unmatched: 7. CDR3 size: 16 residues.

About this clonotype: For a library built for alpha chains, this beta chain is a stray read; little rests on its size. V is TRBV2 and J is TRBJ2-1, with no clear D. From germline, CDR1 is SNHLY and CDR2 FYNNEI. Trimming shortened V by 4 bases and J by 10 bases, and 11 bases separated the two germline ends. This CDR3 is built from 12 residues. The CDR3 loop reads CASSGVTSEQFF. The CDR3, as DNA: TGTGCCAGCAGTGGAGTAACCTCGGAGCAGTTCTTC.

About this clonotype itself: This beta chain is off target for a library built for alpha chains, so its abundance means little. The chain has TRBV30 and TRBJ2-3, with a tentative D call TRBD2 (5 bases). Germline lookup yields CDR1 GTSNPN and CDR2 SVGIG (reference sequence). There are 14 residues in the CDR3. Trimming cost V 5 bases and J 5 bases, with 17 bases left between them. This CDR3 is CAWDLAPVVDTQYF. The CDR3 region has the DNA TGTGCCTGGGATCTAGCTCCCGTCGTAGATACGCAGTATTTT.

Notes on this clonotype: A library prepared for alpha chains yielded this beta chain as an off-target read; its size is of little meaning. The CDR3 protein is CASRRGTGVADTQYF. CDR3 nucleotides: TGTGCCAGCAGGCGAGGGACAGGGGTAGCAGATACGCAGTATTTT. J is TRBJ2-3 and V is TRBV5-4, with 10 nucleotides matching TRBD1. V trimming: 5 bases; J trimming: 4 bases; junction bases outside the gene matches: 7. The CDR3 sequence is 15 residues long. The germline gives CDR1 SGHNT, CDR2 YYREEE (reference sequence).

By sample share, this clonotype is medium-sized. Since it is a stray read in a library aimed at alpha chains, this beta chain has a size that is not meaningful. V is TRBV4-2 and J is TRBJ2-2; 10 bases map to TRBD2. In germline, CDR1 is LGHNA, CDR2 YNFKEQ. The CDR3 is made up of 15 amino acids. Unmatched junction bases numbered 0, after V lost 2 bases and J lost 3 bases. CDR3 sequence: CASSQLAGDTGELFF. In nucleotides, the CDR3 is TGTGCCAGCAGCCAACTAGCGGGAGACACCGGGGAGCTGTTTTTT.

To note about this clonotype: This beta chain turned up in a library designed for alpha chains; as an off-target read, its abundance says little. This chain connects TRBV7-9 to TRBJ2-3; 8 bases line up with TRBD1. Trimming cost V 8 bases and J 1 base; bases outside gene matches: 8. The CDR3 loop spans 15 amino acids. Germline CDR1 and CDR2: SEHNR and FQNEAQ (reference sequence). The CDR3 DNA reads as TGTGCCAGCGACAGGGGTCGACAGCGCACAGATACGCAGTATTTT. Its protein is CASDRGRQRTDTQYF.

With regard to this clonotype: This beta chain represents an off-target read in a library built for alpha chains; its size is of limited meaning. The chain links TRBV28 to TRBJ2-7; TRBD2 aligns across 7 bases. This CDR3 region has 14 residues. Germline V gene sequence: CDR1 MDHEN, CDR2 SYDVKM. V shed 5 bases and J 6 bases; nucleotides not matched to a gene: 10. The CDR3 sequence is CASSRWEGAREQYF. The CDR3 DNA is TGTGCCAGCAGTCGGTGGGAGGGAGCCCGCGAGCAGTACTTC.

This clonotype was counted only a few times. This beta chain is off target for a library built for alpha chains, so its abundance means little. The chain employs TRBV19 and TRBJ2-7, with 10 nucleotides matching TRBD1. This CDR3 spans 16 amino acids. The ends lost 4 bases at V and 0 bases at J; junction bases unmatched: 6. CDR1 and CDR2 from the germline V gene are LNHDA and SQIVND (reference sequence). CDR3: CASSKAGQGTSYEQYF. CDR3 DNA: TGTGCCAGTAGTAAAGCGGGACAGGGGACCTCCTACGAGCAGTACTTC. The full variable domain, completed using reference TRBV19 and TRBJ2-7, is DGGITQSPKYLFRKEGQNVTLSCEQNLNHDAMYWYRQDPGQGLRLIYYSQIVNDFQKGDIAEGYSVSREKKESFPLTVTSAQKNPTAFYLCASSKAGQGTSYEQYFGPGTRLTVT.

A note on this clonotype: The size of this beta chain means little, since it is a stray read in a library made for alpha chains. The rearrangement links TRBV5-1 to TRBJ2-5; possibly TRBD1 for D (6 bases). CDR3 size: 15 residues. The V end lost 4 bases, the J end lost 2 bases, and 15 bases lay between the germline ends. CDR1 is SGHRS, CDR2 YFSETQ, per germline. CDR3 bases: TGCGCCAGCAGCGACCAAAAAACAGGGCAAGAGACCCAGTACTTC. Residues: CASSDQKTGQETQYF.

This clonotype was counted between two and nine times. Since the library was made to target alpha chains, this beta chain is a stray read and its abundance is not meaningful. The chain links TRBV10-2 to TRBJ2-5; D possibly corresponds to TRBD2 (5 bases). V lost 5 bases and J lost 1, with 8 bases in between. The V gene's germline CDR1 is WSHSY and CDR2 SAAADI. The CDR3 extends over 13 amino acids. CDR3 sequence: CASSSTSQETQYF. For the CDR3, the DNA is TGCGCCAGCAGTTCCACTAGCCAAGAGACCCAGTACTTC.

By proportion, this clonotype is medium-sized. The library was built for alpha chains, so this beta chain is an off-target read and its size means little. The chain joins TRBV6-2 or TRBV6-3 to TRBJ2-6; 11 bases are shared with TRBD1. There are 17 residues in the CDR3. J gave up 2 bases and V 7 bases, and 7 bases lay outside the gene matches. Per germline, CDR1 MNHEY and CDR2 SVGEGT. DNA of the CDR3: TGTGCCAGCACTCAGTGGACAGGGGGCACTGGGGCCAACGTCCTGACTTTC. Translation: CASTQWTGGTGANVLTF.

By share, this clonotype counts as medium-sized. As an off-target read in a library built for alpha chains, this beta chain has a frequency of little significance. This chain links TRBV27 with TRBJ2-7, with D maybe TRBD2 (6 bases). The germline gives CDR1 MNHEY, CDR2 SMNVEV (reference sequence). The CDR3 has 15 residues. V was trimmed by 1 base and J by 4 bases, leaving 14 bases between them. The CDR3 bases are TGTGCCAGCAGTTTATTCGGGGGAGTTCGGTACGAGCAGTACTTC. Its translation is CASSLFGGVRYEQYF.

In regard to this clonotype: This beta chain came through as a stray read in a library set up for alpha chains, and its size says little. The chain carries TRBV18 and TRBJ2-5; unclear D gene. V lost 5 bases and J lost 0, with 7 bases in between. The CDR3 runs 13 residues. Germline V gene sequence: CDR1 KGHSH, CDR2 LQKENI. CDR3 sequence: CASSSRDQETQYF. For the CDR3, the DNA is TGTGCCAGCTCATCCAGAGACCAAGAGACCCAGTACTTC.